Here is one T cell receptor beta chain with its context. The repertoire was sequenced with immunoSEQ multiplex PCR; TCRdb's copy has only in-frame clones and lacks some. This sample has tens of thousands of clones; around 86% occur once, and the top ten carry 1.1%. The CDR3 has 13 amino acids. V shed 8 bases and J shed 1 base, with 6 bases lying between them. Germline CDR1 SNHLY, CDR2 FYNNEI. This sample is part of a study of OX40 agonist ivuxolimab in advanced cancers. Study summary: Clinicians treated patients with ivuxolimab, an agonistic anti-OX40 (CD134) antibody. Patients assigned to dose escalation were diagnosed with hepatocellular carcinoma, melanoma, renal cell or head and neck cancer. Two cutaneous melanoma patients and one hepatocellular carcinoma patient, three in all, had partial responses.

People who had autoimmune disease history or systemic immunosuppression were excluded. The rearrangement uses TRBV2 and TRBJ2-6, with D possibly TRBD2 on 5 matching bases. This receptor was taken from an adult with an advanced solid tumor such as melanoma, head and neck, liver or kidney cancer. The input for sequencing was CD4+ or CD8+ T cells sorted from blood, taken in a trial of the OX40 agonist ivuxolimab. CDR3 loop: CASRGSGANVLTF. The CDR3 DNA follows: TGTGCCAGCCGAGGGTCTGGGGCCAACGTCCTGACTTTC.